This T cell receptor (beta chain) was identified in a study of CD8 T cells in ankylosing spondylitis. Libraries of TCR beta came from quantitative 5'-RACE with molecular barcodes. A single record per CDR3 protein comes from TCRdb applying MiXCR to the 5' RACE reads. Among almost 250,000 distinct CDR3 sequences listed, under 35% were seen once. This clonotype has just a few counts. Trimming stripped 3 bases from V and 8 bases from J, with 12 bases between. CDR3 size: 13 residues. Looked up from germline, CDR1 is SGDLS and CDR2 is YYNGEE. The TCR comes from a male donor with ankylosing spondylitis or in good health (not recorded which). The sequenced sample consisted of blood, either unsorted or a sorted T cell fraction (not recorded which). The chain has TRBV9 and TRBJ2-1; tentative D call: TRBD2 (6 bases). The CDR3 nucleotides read TGTGCCAGCAGCGGCTGGGACTTGCATGAGCAGTTCTTC. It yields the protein CASSGWDLHEQFF.